Presented here are 12 T cell receptor beta chains from one specimen sequenced in a study of blood T cell repertoires in COVID-19. The repertoire was sequenced with immunoSEQ multiplex PCR; TCRdb's copy has only in-frame clones and lacks some. The sample includes over 70,000 clones, roughly four fifths of them seen just once. Sequencing input: peripheral blood. These TCRs come from a man in his 70s with COVID-19, enrolled during active disease.

V usage is TRBV28 and J usage is TRBJ1-1; D is uncertain. CDR3 length: 15 residues. The V gene's germline CDR1 is MDHEN and CDR2 SYDVKM. Trimming cost V 4 bases and J 4 bases, with 16 bases left between them. The CDR3, as DNA: TGTGCCAGCAGTTCCCATTCGGGTGGGAGCACTGAAGCTTTCTTT. Translation: CASSSHSGGSTEAFF. The variable domain in full, completed from reference TRBV28 and TRBJ1-1, reads DVKVTQSSRYLVKRTGEKVFLECVQDMDHENMFWYRQDPGLGLRLIYFSYDVKMKEKGDIPEGYSVSREKKERFSLILESASTNQTSMYLCASSSHSGGSTEAFFGQGTRLTVV.

The V call is TRBV9, the J call TRBJ2-1; tentatively, D is TRBD1 (5 bases). CDR3 length equals 12 residues. V lost 0 bases and J 8 bases, leaving 6 bases between the germline ends. Germline V gives CDR1 SGDLS, CDR2 YYNGEE. CDR3 region: CASSVVGHEQFF. In DNA form, the CDR3 reads TGTGCCAGCAGCGTAGTGGGGCATGAGCAGTTCTTC. Variable domain in full (rest from reference TRBV9 and TRBJ2-1): DSGVTQTPKHLITATGQRVTLRCSPRSGDLSVYWYQQSLDQGLQFLIQYYNGEERAKGNILERFSAQQFPDLHSELNLSSLELGDSALYFCASSVVGHEQFFGPGTRLTVL.

This chain joins TRBV12-3 or TRBV12-4 and TRBJ1-1; D not certain. The CDR3 sequence is 13 residues long. Between the trimmed V and J ends, which lost 4 bases and 4 bases, there was a span of 10 bases. The CDR3 is CASSWRVSTEAFF. CDR3 bases: TGTGCCAGCAGTTGGAGGGTTAGCACTGAAGCTTTCTTT.

The rearrangement uses TRBV6-5 and TRBJ2-7; 14 nucleotides align to TRBD2. CDR3 length: 14 amino acids. CDR1 and CDR2 (germline): MNHEY, SVGAGI. The V segment lost 6 bases and the J segment 7 bases; nucleotides outside the gene matches: 5. The CDR3 DNA reads TGTGCCAGCAGCCGACTAGCGGGAGGGCGAGAGCAGTACTTC. It specifies CASSRLAGGREQYF.

V usage is TRBV27 and J usage is TRBJ2-2; TRBD2 agrees at 9 bases. V gave up 8 bases and J gave up 0 bases; unmatched junction bases: 10. Germline CDR1 is MNHEY and CDR2 is SMNVEV (reference sequence). The CDR3 runs to 17 residues. In DNA form, the CDR3 reads TGTGCCAGCCGAACAAGCGGGAGGAGCTCGAACACCGGGGAGCTGTTTTTT. Translation gives CASRTSGRSSNTGELFF.

The V gene is TRBV27, the J gene TRBJ1-1; D is unclear. This CDR3 region has 15 residues. Per germline, CDR1 MNHEY and CDR2 SMNVEV (reference sequence). Trimming removed 3 bases at V and 6 bases at J, with 17 bases between. The CDR3 loop is CASSFIGRPPSEAFF. In DNA form, the CDR3 reads TGTGCCAGCAGTTTTATTGGCCGCCCCCCTTCTGAAGCTTTCTTT.

The chain is built from TRBV7-2 and TRBJ1-2, with a possible D match to TRBD1 (5 bases). CDR1 and CDR2 (germline): SGHTA, FQGNSA. V lost 1 base and J lost 7, with 16 bases in between. CDR3 size: 15 residues. The CDR3, as DNA: TGTGCCAGCAGCTTAGTCCTGGGGACTGGAGGTGGCTACACCTTC. This sequence encodes CASSLVLGTGGGYTF.

The chain recombines TRBV5-1 with TRBJ2-5, with 10 bases lining up with TRBD2. The CDR3 sequence is 17 residues long. V shed 1 base and J 4 bases; nucleotides not matched to a gene: 10. Per the germline V gene, CDR1 is SGHRS and CDR2 is YFSETQ. Here the CDR3 reads CASSLSVAGGLAETQYF. CDR3 coding DNA: TGCGCCAGCAGCTTGAGTGTAGCGGGAGGACTTGCAGAGACCCAGTACTTC.

The CDR3, as DNA: TGTGCCAGCAGCTCAGAAACAGGGAGAGACACCATATATTTT. Protein sequence: CASSSETGRDTIYF. This chain uses TRBV7-8 with TRBJ1-3; D possibly corresponds to TRBD1 (6 bases). The CDR3 sequence is 14 residues long. Trimming shortened V by 4 bases and J by 8 bases, and 15 bases separated the two germline ends. Germline CDR1 SGHVS, CDR2 FQNEAQ.

V gene TRBV28 combines with J gene TRBJ2-1; D is perhaps TRBD2 (6 bases). Germline V lookup: CDR1 MDHEN, CDR2 SYDVKM. This CDR3 contains 18 residues. With 4 bases removed from V and 0 bases from J, the gap between germline ends came to 19 bases. The CDR3, as DNA: TGTGCCAGCAGTTCCTATTCCGGGAGAAGGAGCTCCTACAATGAGCAGTTCTTC. Its protein product is CASSSYSGRRSSYNEQFF. The whole variable domain, remainder taken from reference TRBV28 and TRBJ2-1, is DVKVTQSSRYLVKRTGEKVFLECVQDMDHENMFWYRQDPGLGLRLIYFSYDVKMKEKGDIPEGYSVSREKKERFSLILESASTNQTSMYLCASSSYSGRRSSYNEQFFGPGTRLTVL.

The rearrangement links TRBV18 to TRBJ2-7, with TRBD2 matching over 8 bases. The CDR3 contains 18 residues. Germline V gives CDR1 KGHSH, CDR2 LQKENI. V lost 1 base, J lost 7 bases, and 18 bases stayed unmatched. The chain's CDR3 is CASSPLGISTSGTLEQYF. CDR3 nucleotide sequence: TGTGCCAGCTCACCACTGGGAATCAGTACTAGCGGTACCTTAGAGCAGTACTTC.

This clone was seen more than once but under ten times. The chain is built from TRBV12-3 or TRBV12-4 and TRBJ1-4, with TRBD1 as a possible D gene (5 bases). V lost 6 bases, J lost 8 bases, and 10 bases lay in between. The CDR3 length is 12 residues. CDR3 DNA: TGTGCCAGCAGCTCCCCAGGGGAAAAACTGTTTTTT. Amino acids: CASSSPGEKLFF.